Shown below are 21 T cell receptor beta chains from a single sample sequenced in a study of Graves' ophthalmopathy and Graves' hyperthyroidism. The sequenced template was RNA, covering the TCR beta CDR3 region. RT-PCR with HTBI primers came first, then second-round multiplex PCR. From the multiplex PCR reads, TCRdb called clonotypes with MiXCR, one entry per CDR3 protein. The sample includes 400,000 to 450,000 distinct CDR3 sequences, around 21% of them seen just once. Material: peripheral blood. Every receptor here comes from a young woman with stable Graves' hyperthyroidism.

With respect to this clonotype: This CDR3 fails to terminate in the conserved phenylalanine or tryptophan, so it likely reflects a read error. The DNA is left out, because the CDR3 cannot be placed on it with certainty; the CDR3 is given as TCRdb lists it. The rearrangement joins TRBV30 to TRBJ2-7; the table's D gene call, TRBD2, was not cross checked with the DNA. Germline CDR1 and CDR2: GTSNPN and SVGIG (reference sequence). The CDR3 is 9 residues long, counting both termini. Here the CDR3 reads CAWSRGLAG.

The rearrangement uses TRBV5-6 and TRBJ1-2; D might be TRBD1 (6 bases). Trimming took 2 bases from V and 4 from J, leaving 21 bases between them. The length of the CDR3 is 17 residues. In germline, CDR1 is SGHDT, CDR2 YYEEEE. The CDR3 sequence: CASSFLEQGLRGYGYTF. Written as DNA, the CDR3 is TGTGCCAGCAGCTTTTTGGAGCAGGGGTTAAGGGGCTATGGCTACACCTTC.

The chain links TRBV28 to TRBJ2-5; 7 bases fit TRBD1. The CDR3 has 13 residues. V shed 7 bases and J 6 bases; nucleotides not matched to a gene: 8. Germline CDR1 MDHEN, CDR2 SYDVKM. CDR3 loop: CASKVSGGKTQYF. In DNA, the CDR3 is TGTGCCAGCAAGGTGTCAGGGGGTAAGACCCAGTACTTC.

This clonotype was detected many times. This rearrangement joins TRBV29-1 to TRBJ2-7, with TRBD2 identical over 7 bases. The germline V gene encodes CDR1 SQVTM and CDR2 ANQGSEA. The CDR3 has 12 residues. Germline trimming cut 0 bases from V and 8 bases from J; bases unmatched to any gene: 4. The CDR3 sequence is CSVEDGRAQQYF. In nucleotides, the CDR3 is TGCAGCGTTGAAGATGGGAGGGCCCAGCAGTACTTC.

This clonotype was found many times. The J gene is TRBJ1-5, the V gene TRBV12-3 or TRBV12-4, with D unresolved. V was trimmed by 6 bases and J by 4 bases, leaving 10 bases between them. The CDR3 runs 13 residues. CDR3 sequence reads: CASSLDLNQPQHF. The CDR3 region has the DNA TGTGCCAGCAGCCTGGACTTAAATCAGCCCCAGCATTTT.

This clonotype was recorded once. One junction end disagrees with the germline gene, perhaps due to a read error. The rearrangement joins TRBV28 to TRBJ1-2; no clear D gene. In germline, CDR1 is MDHEN, CDR2 SYDVKM. The CDR3 spans 13 residues. CDR3 nucleotide sequence: TGTGCCAGCAGTTCCTCGTCCCGGACGGCTGGATTATTC. Translation: CASSSSSRTAGLF.

The chain joins TRBV29-1 to TRBJ2-2; D is perhaps TRBD2 (6 bases). The ends were cut back, 3 bases at V and 5 bases at J, with 7 bases in the middle. Germline loops: CDR1 SQVTM, CDR2 ANQGSEA. CDR3 length: 12 amino acids. For the CDR3, the DNA is TGCAGCGTTGATGGGGGGACCGGGGAGCTGTTTTTT. This sequence encodes CSVDGGTGELFF.

This clonotype was recorded at least ten times. The chain employs TRBV6-2 or TRBV6-3 and TRBJ1-1, with 7 bases that match TRBD1. The germline CDR1 and CDR2 sequences are MNHEY and SVGEGT. V lost 4 bases and J lost 4; bases outside the gene matches: 6. This CDR3 spans 14 amino acids. DNA for the CDR3: TGTGCCAGCAGTTCACAGGGGAGGGTCACTGAAGCTTTCTTT. The encoded protein is CASSSQGRVTEAFF.

This clonotype was seen repeatedly, ten times or more. The chain has TRBV27 and TRBJ1-1, with D unclear. The CDR3 is 11 amino acids. Germline V gene lookup returns CDR1 MNHEY and CDR2 SMNVEV (reference sequence). V dropped 1 base and J dropped 6 bases, with 3 bases sitting between them. CDR3 coding DNA: TGTGCCAGCAGTTTATTTCCTGAAGCTTTCTTT. It codes for CASSLFPEAFF.

About this clonotype itself: A junction boundary mismatches the germline segment, possibly from a read error. This chain links TRBV15 with TRBJ1-2; no definite D call. Looked up from germline, CDR1 is LNHNV and CDR2 is YYDKDF (reference sequence). The CDR3 sequence is 14 residues long. The CDR3: CATSRGIANYGYTF. The CDR3 DNA is TGTGCCACCAGCAGGGGGATAGCTAACTATGGTTACACCTTC.

This clonotype occurred many times. The rearrangement links TRBV6-1 to TRBJ1-5; no clear D gene. The CDR3 length is 15 residues. Germline CDR1 MNHNS, CDR2 SASEGT. With 1 base removed from V and 1 base from J, the gap between germline ends came to 8 bases. CDR3 sequence reads: CASSEGQKSNQPQHF. DNA for the CDR3: TGTGCCAGCAGTGAAGGCCAAAAGAGCAATCAGCCCCAGCATTTT.

This clonotype was seen just once. The chain has TRBV7-8 and TRBJ2-7; 11 positions agree with TRBD1. V was pared by 4 bases and J by 5 bases, with 16 bases of the junction left unmatched. Germline loops: CDR1 SGHVS, CDR2 FQNEAQ. CDR3 length: 18 residues. CDR3 amino acids: CASSSDRGLGEWGNEQYF. As DNA, the CDR3 is TGTGCCAGCAGCTCGGACAGGGGGCTCGGGGAGTGGGGGAACGAGCAGTACTTC.

A few counts support this clonotype. The chain is built from TRBV5-1 and TRBJ1-1; D ambiguous. The CDR3 length is 14 residues. Germline V gives CDR1 SGHRS, CDR2 YFSETQ. Trimming left V 2 bases short and J 11 bases short, with 19 bases between. CDR3 sequence reads: CASSFQSSSSLAFF. In DNA form, the CDR3 reads TGCGCCAGCAGCTTCCAGAGTTCAAGTTCCTTGGCTTTCTTT. The variable domain in full, completed from reference TRBV5-1 and TRBJ1-1, reads KAGVTQTPRYLIKTRGQQVTLSCSPISGHRSVSWYQQTPGQGLQFLFEYFSETQRNKGNFPGRFSGRQFSNSRSEMNVSTLELGDSALYLCASSFQSSSSLAFFGQGTRLTVV.

This clonotype was seen ten or more times. J is TRBJ2-2 and V is TRBV12-3 or TRBV12-4; the D gene could be TRBD1 or TRBD2 (5 bases each). Trimming left V 8 bases short and J 3 bases short, with 13 bases between. This CDR3 comprises 14 residues. For the CDR3, the DNA is TGTGCCAGCCGACCTGGGACGGACACCGGGGAGCTGTTTTTT. Translation gives CASRPGTDTGELFF.

This clonotype appeared a few times. The rearrangement joins TRBV30 to TRBJ1-3; tentative D call: TRBD1 (5 bases). The CDR3 extends over 15 amino acids. The germline CDR1 and CDR2 sequences are GTSNPN and SVGIG (reference sequence). V was pared by 3 bases and J by 0 bases, with 12 bases between. Here the CDR3 DNA reads TGTGCCTGGAGCCGGGGCCGGAGCTCTGGAAACACCATATATTTT. Its protein is CAWSRGRSSGNTIYF.

This clonotype was counted only a few times. The chain joins TRBV30 to TRBJ1-1; TRBD1 is a possible D gene (5 bases). Germline assignment: CDR1 GTSNPN and CDR2 SVGIG (reference sequence). This CDR3 region has 12 residues. V lost 1 base, J lost 6 bases, and 9 bases lay in between. Written as DNA, the CDR3 is TGTGCCTGGAGTGAGGGGCGCCCTGAAGCTTTCTTT. Protein product: CAWSEGRPEAFF.

At least ten counts were recorded for this clonotype. Its ends do not fully match the called genes, so a read error is possible. The chain is built from TRBV5-1 and TRBJ2-4, with TRBD1 matching over 11 bases. Germline V gene lookup returns CDR1 SGHRS and CDR2 YFSETQ. This CDR3 spans 14 amino acids. CDR3: CASTWTGGKNIKYF. The DNA for the CDR3 is TGCGCCAGCACCTGGACAGGGGGCAAAAACATTAAGTACTTC.

This chain links TRBV11-2 with TRBJ2-7; 16 bases fit TRBD2. Germline CDR1 reads SGHAT; CDR2 reads FQNNGV. The CDR3 length is 17 residues. The J segment lost 2 bases and the V segment lost 2 bases, leaving 3 bases of the junction unmatched. The CDR3 coding sequence is TGTGCCAGCAGCTTAAGGGGGACTAGCGGGAGGGCCTACGAGCAGTACTTC. Amino acids: CASSLRGTSGRAYEQYF.

Many counts were recorded for this clonotype. The chain uses TRBV12-3 or TRBV12-4 and TRBJ2-5, with TRBD1 as a possible D gene (6 bases). The V gene lost 3 bases and the J gene lost 5 bases, with 16 bases spanning the gap. This CDR3 has 15 residues. The CDR3, as DNA: TGTGCCAGCAGTTTGGTTGGGGGCGCAAGGGAGACCCAGTACTTC. Translating it yields CASSLVGGARETQYF.

A word on this clonotype: An end of the junction does not agree with germline; a read error may underlie this. The V call is TRBV20-1, the J call TRBJ1-5, with 12 bases that match TRBD1. The CDR3 is 17 residues long. Germline lookup yields CDR1 DFQATT and CDR2 SNEGSKA (reference sequence). In DNA form, the CDR3 reads TGCAGTGCCAGAGGGACAGGGGGCGCCGGGGGCAATCAGCCCCTGCATTTT. It translates to CSARGTGGAGGNQPLHF.

As concerns this clonotype: As the CDR3 is not closed by the conserved phenylalanine or tryptophan, this likely results from a read error. The chain recombines TRBV6-1 with TRBJ1-2, with D possibly being TRBD1 (6 bases). CDR1 is MNHNS, CDR2 SASEGT, per germline. CDR3 length: 15 residues. CDR3: CAGSQGLGANYGYTD. The CDR3 region has the DNA TGTGCCGGCAGTCAGGGGTTGGGGGCGAACTATGGCTACACCGAC.